This TCR beta chain was retrieved from a study of blood T cell repertoires in COVID-19. Overall study context: The United States, Italy and Spain supplied acute and convalescent COVID-19 samples. T cells, B-cell-depleted T cells, or PBMCs provided the cDNA or gDNA that served as material.

Per the authors' pipeline: Reference gene primers were amplified, and this amplification served to estimate nucleated cell counts. Profiling relied on immunoSEQ multiplex PCR, and the TCRdb table lists in-frame clones only, not all of them. V, J and clone size are those of that table, while D and trimming were read from the DNA. The repertoire includes approximately 89,000 clones, roughly four fifths of them detected once, and 10% to 15% sits in the top ten. CDR3 length: 12 amino acids. Trimming took 2 bases from V and 8 from J; bases not matched to a gene: 4. Germline V gives CDR1 SQVTM, CDR2 ANQGSEA.

The sequenced material came from peripheral blood. The source of this sequence is a human donor in a cohort sampled during active COVID-19. This rearrangement joins TRBV29-1 to TRBJ1-2; 8 nucleotides agree with TRBD1. CDR3 sequence (DNA): TGCAGCGTTGAAACCACAGGGGGAGGCTACACCTTC. Protein product: CSVETTGGGYTF.